This T cell receptor beta chain came from a study of blood T cell repertoires in COVID-19. Study-wide background: All recovered Cohort 3 donors got two negative PCRs, got clearance, or saw symptom resolution. Italy, Spain and the United States were the sources of the convalescent and acute COVID-19 samples.

Authors' analysis steps: Scientists estimated how many nucleated cells there were by amplifying reference gene primers. Clones were read by immunoSEQ multiplex PCR, and TCRdb kept only the in-frame ones, dropping some. That table furnishes V, J and clone size, whereas the DNA furnished D and trimming. The sample holds 210,000 or so clones, about 86% seen once. V was pared by 2 bases and J by 7 bases, with 3 bases of the junction left unmatched. CDR1 SGHAT and CDR2 FQNNGV come from the germline V gene. The CDR3 covers 14 residues. The sequence derives from a woman aged 50 to 60 in a cohort exposed to, infected with or recovered from COVID-19 (not recorded which). The source material was PBMCs or T cells enriched from blood (not recorded which). The chain combines TRBV11-2 with TRBJ1-5, with 9 bases that match TRBD1. The CDR3 sequence is CASSLSGQGQPQHF. CDR3 nucleotides: TGTGCCAGCAGCTTATCAGGACAGGGGCAGCCCCAGCATTTT.